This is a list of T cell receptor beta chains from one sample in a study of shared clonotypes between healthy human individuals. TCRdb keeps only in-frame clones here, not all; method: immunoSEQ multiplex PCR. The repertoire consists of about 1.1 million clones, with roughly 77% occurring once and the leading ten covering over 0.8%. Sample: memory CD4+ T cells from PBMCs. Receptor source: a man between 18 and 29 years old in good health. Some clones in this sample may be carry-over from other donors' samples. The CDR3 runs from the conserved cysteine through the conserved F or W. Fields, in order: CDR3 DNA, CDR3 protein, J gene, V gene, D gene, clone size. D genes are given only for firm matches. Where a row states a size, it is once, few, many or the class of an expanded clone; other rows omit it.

DNA: TGTGCCAGCAGCACATACAGACTGAACACTGAAGCTTTCTTT; CDR3: CASSTYRLNTEAFF; J: TRBJ1-1; V: TRBV7-2; D: .; size: .
DNA: TGTGCCAGCAGCTCCGGACGGGGAGGCTATGGCTACACCTTC; CDR3: CASSSGRGGYGYTF; J: TRBJ1-2; V: TRBV9; D: .; size: .
DNA: TGCGCCAGCAGCTCGGTTGGGACAGGGGGGGCCACAGATACGCAGTATTTT; CDR3: CASSSVGTGGATDTQYF; J: TRBJ2-3; V: TRBV5-1; D: TRBD1; size: .
DNA: TGTGCCAGCAGCTTGAAAGGACCCCAGAGGGAGACCCAGTACTTC; CDR3: CASSLKGPQRETQYF; J: TRBJ2-5; V: TRBV7-6; D: .; size: once
DNA: TGTGCCAGTAGGAGCGGGGCTAGCGGGAGAAACAATGAGCAGTTCTTC; CDR3: CASRSGASGRNNEQFF; J: TRBJ2-1; V: TRBV19; D: TRBD2; size: .
DNA: TGCGCCAGCAGCCAAGAGGTCGGCGCTAACTATGGCTACACCTTC; CDR3: CASSQEVGANYGYTF; J: TRBJ1-2; V: TRBV4-3; D: .; size: few
DNA: TGTGCCAGTACCCCGGGACTAGCGGGAGCAGAGACCCAGTACTTC; CDR3: CASTPGLAGAETQYF; J: TRBJ2-5; V: TRBV19; D: TRBD2; size: .
DNA: TGTGCCAGCAGTTTAGCATCCTCGCGGTACACCTTC; CDR3: CASSLASSRYTF; J: TRBJ1-2; V: TRBV28; D: .; size: .
DNA: TGTGCCAGCAGGAAACAACAGGACCCCTGGGTTCGGATTAGCAATCAGCCCCAGCATTTT; CDR3: CASRKQQDPWVRISNQPQHF; J: TRBJ1-5; V: TRBV2; D: .; size: .
DNA: TGCAGCGTTGATCGGGGAGGAGGGACTGAAGCTTTCTTT; CDR3: CSVDRGGGTEAFF; J: TRBJ1-1; V: TRBV29-1; D: .; size: .
DNA: TGCGCCAGCAGCTTGGGCCGGGGCGGGCCTACTTACCCTAATGAGCAGTTCTTC; CDR3: CASSLGRGGPTYPNEQFF; J: TRBJ2-1; V: TRBV5-1; D: .; size: .
DNA: TGTGCCAGCAGTTCGACTAGCACAGATACGCAGTATTTT; CDR3: CASSSTSTDTQYF; J: TRBJ2-3; V: TRBV27; D: .; size: .
DNA: TGTGCCAGCAGTAAAGGGGGCGCGGACACTGAAGCTTTCTTT; CDR3: CASSKGGADTEAFF; J: TRBJ1-1; V: TRBV28; D: TRBD1; size: .
DNA: TGTGCCATCAGTACCCCGATCTCTAGCGGTAGTGCGAGGACCTACAATGAGCAGTTCTTC; CDR3: CAISTPISSGSARTYNEQFF; J: TRBJ2-1; V: TRBV10-3; D: TRBD2; size: .
DNA: TGTGCCAGCAGCTTAGTTGGGACAGAGGAGACCCAGTACTTC; CDR3: CASSLVGTEETQYF; J: TRBJ2-5; V: TRBV7-8; D: TRBD1; size: few
DNA: TGTGCCAGCAGCGCCCGGGGACTAGCGGAGCAGTACTTC; CDR3: CASSARGLAEQYF; J: TRBJ2-7; V: TRBV2; D: TRBD2; size: .
DNA: TGCGCCAGCAGTGAGTTGCGGGAGGCCGGGGAGCTGTTTTTT; CDR3: CASSELREAGELFF; J: TRBJ2-2; V: TRBV10-1; D: TRBD2; size: .
DNA: TGTGCCAGCAGGTTCGAAACCGGGGAGCTGTTTTTT; CDR3: CASRFETGELFF; J: TRBJ2-2; V: TRBV7-2; D: .; size: .
DNA: TGTGCCAGCAGCGATCGGGGACTAGCCGGTTACAATGAGCAGTTCTTC; CDR3: CASSDRGLAGYNEQFF; J: TRBJ2-1; V: TRBV28; D: TRBD2; size: .
DNA: TGTGCCAGCATGAAGGGCGGCTCCTACAATGAGCAGTTCTTC; CDR3: CASMKGGSYNEQFF; J: TRBJ2-1; V: TRBV28; D: .; size: .
DNA: TGTGCCAGCACCAGGACTAGTGAGTCAGAGACCCAGTACTTC; CDR3: CASTRTSESETQYF; J: TRBJ2-5; V: TRBV9; D: TRBD2; size: .
DNA: TGTGCCAGCTCCCACGGGACCGGGTATCGCACTGAAGCTTTCTTT; CDR3: CASSHGTGYRTEAFF; J: TRBJ1-1; V: TRBV5-6; D: .; size: .
DNA: TGTGCCATCAGTGAGGTGACTAGCGGCAACTCCTACGAGCAGTACTTC; CDR3: CAISEVTSGNSYEQYF; J: TRBJ2-7; V: TRBV10-3; D: TRBD2; size: .